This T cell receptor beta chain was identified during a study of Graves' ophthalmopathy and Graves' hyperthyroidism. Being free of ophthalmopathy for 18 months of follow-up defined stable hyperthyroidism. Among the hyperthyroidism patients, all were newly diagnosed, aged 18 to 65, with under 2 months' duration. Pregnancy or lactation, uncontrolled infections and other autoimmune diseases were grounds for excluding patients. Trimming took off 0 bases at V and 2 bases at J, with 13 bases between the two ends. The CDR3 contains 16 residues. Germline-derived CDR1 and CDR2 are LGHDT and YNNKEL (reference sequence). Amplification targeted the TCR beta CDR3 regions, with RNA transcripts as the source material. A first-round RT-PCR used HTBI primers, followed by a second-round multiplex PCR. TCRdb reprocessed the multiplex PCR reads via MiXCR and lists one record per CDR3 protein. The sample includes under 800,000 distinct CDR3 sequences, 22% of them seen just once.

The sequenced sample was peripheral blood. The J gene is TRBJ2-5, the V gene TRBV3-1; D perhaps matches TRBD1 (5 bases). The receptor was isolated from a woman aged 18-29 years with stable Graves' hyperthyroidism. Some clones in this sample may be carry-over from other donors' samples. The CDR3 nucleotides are TGTGCCAGCAGCCAAGAGTGGGGCGGAATACAAGAGACCCAGTACTTC. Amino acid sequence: CASSQEWGGIQETQYF.